This is a list of T cell receptor beta chains from one sample in a study of tumor-infiltrating T cells and Merkel cell polyomavirus. The repertoire was sequenced with immunoSEQ multiplex PCR; TCRdb's copy has only in-frame clones and lacks some. The sample includes roughly 250 clones, roughly 85% seen only once; the top ten take more than 20%. The sample was Merkel cell polyomavirus peptide tetramer+ CD8+ T cells sorted from blood. These receptors were collected from a man aged 55 to 70 with Merkel cell carcinoma. CDR3s include the opening cysteine and the closing phenylalanine or tryptophan. Fields, in order: J gene, CDR3 length, V gene, CDR3 protein.

>TRBJ1-3|16|TRBV9
CASSAGHTTGVNTIYF
>TRBJ2-3|16|TRBV4-3
CASSQEWGGSTDTQYF
>TRBJ1-5|13|TRBV6-6
CASSAGTAQPQHF
>TRBJ2-2|12|TRBV7-9
CASSSGTGELFF
>TRBJ1-4|15|TRBV2
CASSEGLRSVEKLFF
>TRBJ2-2|16|TRBV7-9
CASSLGAGVDTGELFF
>TRBJ1-2|16|TRBV7-2
CASSRIQRRKTYGYTF
>TRBJ1-3|11|TRBV2
CAGTSGNTIYF
>TRBJ1-5|18|TRBV28
CASSLLEGTVYSNQPQHF
>TRBJ2-5|14|TRBV13
CASSLAGGQETQYF
>TRBJ2-2|12|TRBV29-1
CSVLTSGGELFF
>TRBJ2-7|14|TRBV5-4
CASSLEGGIYEQYF
>TRBJ2-6|19|TRBV7-7
CASSKRVKCHKSRANVLTF
>TRBJ2-7|12|TRBV7-3
CASSLRENEQYF
>TRBJ1-4|14|TRBV7-2
CASSLGRGNEKLFF
>TRBJ2-2|16|TRBV9
CASSKGTGMNTGELFF
>TRBJ1-3|16|TRBV11-2
CASSLFGTGTGNTIYF
>TRBJ2-3|16|TRBV15
CATSRGRRESTDTQYF
>TRBJ1-3|15|TRBV7-8
CASSLRETSGNTIYF
>TRBJ2-5|16|TRBV4-2
CASSQDLGQGQETQYF
>TRBJ1-1|14|TRBV9
CASSVLGGHTEAFF
>TRBJ1-1|14|TRBV7-3
CASSLEKMNTEAFF
>TRBJ2-3|15|TRBV9
CASSWGQGARDTQYF
>TRBJ2-5|14|TRBV29-1
CSVEVGGRGETQYF
>TRBJ1-2|14|TRBV9
CASSVGQGTYGYTF
>TRBJ1-4|13|TRBV30
CAWTGTTDEKLFF
>TRBJ2-6|18|TRBV6-4
CASSRQPTRQSRANVLTF
>TRBJ2-7|17|TRBV23-1
CVSSRPLAGGCPYEQYF
>TRBJ2-5|13|TRBV28
CASSAQGAETQYF
>TRBJ2-7|14|TRBV15
CATSRGGASYEQYF
>TRBJ1-1|13|TRBV25-1
CASSGTRTAEAFF
>TRBJ1-2|15|TRBV4-1
CASSPLTGGGYGYTF
>TRBJ2-1|16|TRBV4-3
CASSQDLRGIAAEQFF
>TRBJ2-5|14|TRBV5-1
CASSMTSGQETQYF
>TRBJ1-4|15|TRBV4-1
CASSQADRVDEKLFF
>TRBJ1-1|13|TRBV6-5
CASSLRGNTEAFF
>TRBJ2-3|17|TRBV28
CASSFAGLAGDKDTQYF
>TRBJ1-2|16|TRBV6-1
CASSEFESTGTYGYTF
>TRBJ2-5|15|TRBV28
CASSLPHKYQETQYF
>TRBJ2-7|14|TRBV9
CASSLKTGFGEQYF
>TRBJ2-1|16|TRBV5-4
CASSLEGGEGYNEQFF
>TRBJ1-2|14|TRBV4-1
CASSQAGVDYGYTF
>TRBJ2-1|19|TRBV5-6
CASSSFEGSGVSSYNEQFF
>TRBJ2-1|13|TRBV19
CASTTLAGNEQFF
>TRBJ1-3|14|TRBV2
CASRESNSGNTIYF
>TRBJ2-1|15|TRBV4-1
CASSLRAGDYNEQFF
>TRBJ2-5|12|TRBV7-9
CASSHPGTDIYF
>TRBJ2-4|16|TRBV28
CASSPTGAYSKNIQYF
>TRBJ1-2|18|TRBV5-6
CASSSTGQGPPSLYGYTF
>TRBJ2-6|16|TRBV19
CTSGTGDLSGANVLTF
>TRBJ2-1|14|TRBV7-8
CASSSLGQNNEQFF
>TRBJ1-6|14|TRBV30
CAWSVPRGGSPLHF
>TRBJ2-5|16|TRBV5-6
CASSYGLAGGGETQYF
>TRBJ1-1|16|TRBV19
CASTPGGKGGNTEAFF